The sequence of this T cell receptor delta chain was determined in a study of γδ T cells in repeated Plasmodium falciparum infection. Points from the study as a whole: Malian children's Vdelta2-negative repertoires appeared more expanded and less diverse than Australians'. Waves of new clonotype selection appeared after repeated controlled infections in Vdelta2-negative, largely Vdelta1+, gammadelta T cells.

The V gene's germline CDR1 is GEAIGNYY and CDR2 EKD. The CDR3 is 14 amino acids. As for this clone: No antigen is known for it. It differs at one base from a far larger clone, so likely a read error. This specimen includes other DNA sequences encoding the same CDR3.

With CATT, TCRdb re-called clones from the multiplex PCR reads. The sample lists 70,000 to 95,000 delta-chain clones, more than 1.4% occurring once. Vgamma9/Vdelta2+ and Vdelta2-negative gammadelta T cells were flow-sorted from PBMC for bulk sequencing. Sequences were obtained from gamma-delta T cells from blood. This clonotype originated in a pool of human donors (malaria-infected and uninfected, not separated). This rearrangement joins TRDV2 to TRDJ1; 7 positions agree with TRDD3. Matching the DNA to germline supplied the J gene, which TCRdb does not give. In DNA form, the CDR3 reads TGTGCCTGTGACCAACTGGGGTACACCGACAAACTCATCTTT. Protein product: CACDQLGYTDKLIF.